Listed here are 9 T cell receptor beta chains from one sample, sequenced in a study of blood T cell repertoires in COVID-19. Measured with immunoSEQ multiplex PCR; TCRdb has only the in-frame clones, and not every one. This table has about 68,000 clones, about four fifths appearing once. Sequences were obtained from peripheral blood. These receptors came from a woman between 55 and 75 years old with acute or convalescent COVID-19.

This clone was seen more than once but under ten times. The chain has TRBV3-1 (or the pseudogene TRBV3-2) and TRBJ2-2; D is perhaps TRBD2 (7 bases). Trimming took off 6 bases at V and 6 bases at J, with 17 bases between the two ends. The germline V gene encodes CDR1 LGHDT and CDR2 YNNKEL (reference sequence). This CDR3 region has 15 residues. The CDR3 DNA reads TGTGCCAGCAGAGAGGGGGGGACGCGTTCCGGGGAGCTGTTTTTT. Protein: CASREGGTRSGELFF.

This sequence joins TRBV6-5 and TRBJ1-2; possibly TRBD1 for D (5 bases). CDR3 length: 16 residues. V was shortened by 0 bases and J by 6 bases, with 17 bases between the two germline ends. CDR1 and CDR2 from the germline V gene are MNHEY and SVGAGI. DNA of the CDR3: TGTGCCAGCAGTTACTCTGAGGCAGGGTTTGAAGATGGCTACACCTTC. It yields the protein CASSYSEAGFEDGYTF.

On this clone: The same CDR3 can be traced to other DNA sequences in this sample. The gene calls are TRBV5-1 and TRBJ1-1; maybe TRBD1 (5 bases). Per the germline V gene, CDR1 is SGHRS and CDR2 is YFSETQ. This CDR3 is 14 amino acids long. The V gene lost 2 bases and the J gene lost 5 bases, with 13 bases spanning the gap. The CDR3 here is CASSLGTGGTEAFF. DNA of the CDR3: TGCGCCAGCAGCTTAGGGACGGGAGGGACTGAAGCTTTCTTT.

The V gene is TRBV27, the J gene TRBJ2-1, with D perhaps matching TRBD1 (5 bases). This CDR3 is 16 amino acids long. Trimming left V 5 bases short and J 0 bases short, with 14 bases between. The germline V gene encodes CDR1 MNHEY and CDR2 SMNVEV (reference sequence). In nucleotides, the CDR3 is TGTGCCAGCAGTCTTCGGACATGGAGCTCCTACAATGAGCAGTTCTTC. Translation: CASSLRTWSSYNEQFF.

V and J are TRBV2 and TRBJ1-2; 7 bases are shared with TRBD1. V was clipped by 4 bases and J by 8 bases; unmatched bases: 4. The CDR3 is 12 amino acids. The germline CDR1 and CDR2 sequences are SNHLY and FYNNEI. The CDR3 DNA is TGTGCCAGCAGTGCCGGGACAGAAGGCTACACCTTC. Its translation: CASSAGTEGYTF.

The rearrangement links TRBV7-2 to TRBJ2-3; no clear D gene. Between the trimmed V and J ends, which lost 3 bases and 2 bases, there was a span of 3 bases. There are 12 residues in the CDR3. Germline CDR1 reads SGHTA; CDR2 reads FQGNSA. The CDR3 coding sequence is TGTGCCAGCAGCTTCTCCACAGATACGCAGTATTTT. This encodes CASSFSTDTQYF.

This clone was counted a single time. The chain links TRBV19 to TRBJ1-1; 8 nucleotides line up with TRBD1. CDR1 and CDR2 (germline): LNHDA, SQIVND (reference sequence). J gave up 6 bases and V 3 bases, and 3 bases lay outside the gene matches. This CDR3 comprises 13 residues. The chain's CDR3 is CASSMRQGSEAFF. CDR3 coding DNA: TGTGCCAGTAGTATGAGACAGGGGTCTGAAGCTTTCTTT.

This sequence joins TRBV9 and TRBJ1-4; D remains ambiguous. The CDR3 has 13 amino acids. Germline V gene data show CDR1 as SGDLS and CDR2 as YYNGEE. The germline V and J ends were trimmed by 2 bases and 8 bases, with 10 bases remaining between them. CDR3 in amino acids: CASSVEGREKLFF. Here the CDR3 DNA reads TGTGCCAGCAGCGTGGAGGGCCGGGAAAAACTGTTTTTT.

This sequence joins TRBV4-1 and TRBJ2-7, with 8 bases aligning to TRBD1. This CDR3 contains 16 residues. The germline CDR1 and CDR2 sequences are MGHRA and YSYEKL. Trimming cost V 1 base and J 6 bases; bases outside gene matches: 11. In DNA form, the CDR3 reads TGCGCCAGCAGCCAAGGCCCGGACAGGGAGGTCAGCGAGCAGTACTTC. It translates to CASSQGPDREVSEQYF.